These 4 T cell receptor beta chains came from one sample sequenced in a study of blood T cell repertoires in COVID-19. Assay used: immunoSEQ multiplex PCR; TCRdb lists only in-frame clones, some missing. The data show 100,000 or so clones, with approximately 90% seen just once and 0.97% held by the top ten. Sequences were obtained from peripheral blood. These receptors originate from a man aged 60 to 69 with acute or convalescent COVID-19.

This clone was detected once. This rearrangement joins TRBV7-9 to TRBJ2-3, with a weak D call TRBD2 (6 bases). V shed 5 bases and J shed 10 bases, with 19 bases lying between them. Germline loops: CDR1 SEHNR, CDR2 FQNEAQ (reference sequence). The CDR3 covers 14 residues. The CDR3 nucleotides are TGTGCCAGCAGCCCCTCCCCGGGAGACGAGGCGCAGTATTTT. Amino acid sequence: CASSPSPGDEAQYF.

The rearrangement joins TRBV11-3 to TRBJ2-5; no clear D gene. V lost 0 bases and J lost 1, with 3 bases in between. CDR1 SGHNT and CDR2 YENEEA come from the germline V gene. The CDR3 has 13 amino acids. This chain's CDR3 is CASSLDSQETQYF. The DNA for the CDR3 is TGTGCCAGCAGCTTAGATAGCCAAGAGACCCAGTACTTC.

The chain is built from TRBV18 and TRBJ2-7; 11 bases match TRBD2. The trim removed 1 base at V and 5 bases at J, leaving 4 bases unmatched. The CDR3 is made up of 15 amino acids. Germline V gives CDR1 KGHSH, CDR2 LQKENI. CDR3 nucleotide sequence: TGTGCCAGCTCACCACGGGCTAGCGGGAGGAACGAGCAGTACGTC. Its translation is CASSPRASGRNEQYV.

V is TRBV7-9 and J is TRBJ2-6; 10 bases line up with TRBD1. The CDR3 sequence is 16 residues long. Germline CDR1 reads SEHNR; CDR2 reads FQNEAQ (reference sequence). The junction had 9 bases not matched to a gene; V was cut back by 10 bases and J by 3 bases. CDR3 sequence reads: CAIPGQGPFGANVLTF. The CDR3, as DNA: TGTGCCATCCCGGGACAGGGGCCCTTTGGGGCCAACGTCCTGACTTTC.